Listed here are 24 T cell receptor beta chains from one sample, sequenced in a study of T cells in women clearing cervical HPV infection. Clones were sequenced by immunoSEQ multiplex PCR, and TCRdb holds only the in-frame ones, with some missing. The specimen's table records approximately 37,000 clones. Material for sequencing was blood buffy coat. Every receptor here comes from a woman aged 18 to 69 with a cervical HPV16 infection that either progressed to CIN3+ or cleared (not recorded which).

As for this clone: Its ends do not fully match the called genes, so a read error is possible. The read finishes 3 residues shy of the CDR3 end, and the germline J gene is used to complete it. This same CDR3 is encoded by further DNA sequences in the sample. This chain connects TRBV6-1 to TRBJ1-3, with D tentatively TRBD1 (6 bases). The CDR3 is 17 residues long. Germline V gene sequence: CDR1 MNHNS, CDR2 SASEGT. CDR3 DNA (partial): TGTGCCAGCAGTGAAAGGGGGGGAGAAAGCTCTGGAAACACA. Translating it yields CASSERGGESSGNT. The complete CDR3 reads CASSERGGESSGNTIYF.

The CDR3 is CASSGTGINYGYTF. Partial CDR3 DNA: TGTGCCAGCAGTGGGACAGGGATTAACTATGGC. The chain has TRBV7-9 and TRBJ1-2; 9 bases fit TRBD1. Read coverage stops 3 residues before the CDR3 terminus; the germline J gene supplies the remainder. This CDR3 is built from 14 residues. Germline CDR1 and CDR2: SEHNR and FQNEAQ (reference sequence). With V trimmed by 6 bases and J by 1 base, 3 bases remained unmatched.

To note about this clone: The sequenced fragment ends 3 residues before the CDR3 boundary, so the rest is inferred from the germline J gene. The chain couples TRBV30 to TRBJ2-3, with D unclear. The CDR3 consists of 12 residues. Germline V lookup: CDR1 GTSNPN, CDR2 SVGIG (reference sequence). The CDR3 here is CAWSEGGETQYF. The sequenced part of the CDR3 DNA is TGTGCCTGGAGTGAAGGCGGAGAGACG.

A word on this clone: The DNA ends 3 residues before the CDR3 does, and the rest of the CDR3 is filled in from the germline J gene. The rearrangement uses TRBV2 and TRBJ2-2; the D call may be TRBD1 or TRBD2 (5 bases each). The CDR3 is 15 residues long. Germline loops: CDR1 SNHLY, CDR2 FYNNEI. CDR3 residues: CASQNEGMIEEKLFF. The CDR3 DNA, read in part, is TGTGCCAGCCAAAACGAGGGGATGATAGAGGAAAAG.

About this clone: The CDR3 end falls 3 residues outside the read, so it is completed with the germline J gene. The V gene is TRBV19, the J gene TRBJ2-4, with D possibly being TRBD1 (5 bases). CDR3 size: 15 residues. CDR1 LNHDA and CDR2 SQIVND come from the germline V gene (reference sequence). CDR3 amino acids: CASAPGSGQIYGQYF. The CDR3 bases that were read are TGTGCCAGTGCCCCTGGGTCTGGACAAATCTATGGT.

In regard to this clone: The CDR3 end lies 3 residues beyond the end of the read and is filled in from the germline J gene. The chain recombines TRBV5-5 with TRBJ2-4; 10 bases fit TRBD2. Germline V gene lookup returns CDR1 SGHKS and CDR2 YYEKEE (reference sequence). V lost 3 bases to trimming and J lost 6 bases; unmatched junction nucleotides: 6. The CDR3 loop spans 15 amino acids. The CDR3 sequence: CASSSLAGDGNIQYF. The part of the CDR3 DNA that was read is TGTGCCAGCAGCTCGCTAGCGGGAGATGGAAACATT.

With respect to this clone: From the germline J gene comes the end of the CDR3, since the read stops 3 residues before it. The chain is built from TRBV6-1 and TRBJ2-7, with TRBD1 matching 8 bases. Trimming cost V 2 bases and J 4 bases; bases outside gene matches: 7. Germline loops: CDR1 MNHNS, CDR2 SASEGT. CDR3 size: 15 residues. CDR3 DNA, as far as it was read: TGTGCCAGCAGTGAATCCGTCAGGGGGCGGTACGAG. This translates into CASSESVRGRYE. The entire CDR3 protein is CASSESVRGRYEQYF.

As for this clone: The read terminates 3 residues ahead of where the CDR3 ends, so the germline J gene completes it. The V call is TRBV7-9, the J call TRBJ2-2; 8 bases line up with TRBD1. Germline V CDR1 and CDR2: SEHNR, FQNEAQ (reference sequence). The CDR3 runs to 15 residues. CDR3 sequence reads: CASSLWDRTNEKLFF. The DNA read from the CDR3 is TGTGCCAGCAGCCTATGGGACAGGACTAATGAAAAG.

Concerning this clone: Read coverage stops 3 residues before the CDR3 terminus; the germline J gene supplies the remainder. The V gene is TRBV29-1, the J gene TRBJ2-2; D gene ambiguous. The germline V and J ends were trimmed by 6 bases and 5 bases, with 7 bases remaining between them. The CDR3 contains 11 residues. Germline-derived CDR1 and CDR2 are SQVTM and ANQGSEA. CDR3 loop: CSVFRTGELFF. CDR3 DNA, as far as it was read: TGCAGCGTCTTTCGGACCGGGGAG.

Details on this clone: With the read ending 3 residues before the CDR3 end, the germline J gene is used to fill in that end. J is TRBJ2-4 and V is TRBV30; no definite D call. The CDR3 has 9 residues. CDR1 and CDR2 from the germline V gene are GTSNPN and SVGIG (reference sequence). Here the CDR3 reads CALNYGQYF. CDR3 bases read: TGTGCCTTGAACTATGGT.

Regarding this clone: The CDR3 is cut off 3 residues early in the read; its end comes from the germline J gene. The chain joins TRBV2 to TRBJ2-7; weak D call: TRBD1 (5 bases). The CDR3 extends over 14 amino acids. Germline V gene data show CDR1 as SNHLY and CDR2 as FYNNEI. Trimming pared 8 bases from V and 3 bases from J, leaving 17 bases between. The CDR3 bases that were read are TGTGCCAGCTGCCTTAGCCAGGGCTTCTACGAG. As protein: CASCLSQGFYE. The complete CDR3 sequence is CASCLSQGFYEQYF.

Turning to this clone: The read comes to an end 3 residues before the CDR3 does, leaving the germline J gene to fill in the end. Other nucleotide sequences from this sample produce the same CDR3. This sequence joins TRBV19 and TRBJ1-3; D gene uncertain. This CDR3 is 17 amino acids long. The V and J ends lost 7 bases and 2 bases respectively, with 21 bases between them. Germline CDR1 reads LNHDA; CDR2 reads SQIVND (reference sequence). The CDR3 here is CASIRRAAQGAGNTIYF. The part of the CDR3 DNA that was read is TGTGCCAGTATCCGAAGGGCTGCTCAAGGTGCTGGAAACACC.

About this clone: The read ends 3 residues early relative to the CDR3; the germline J gene fills the gap. The chain combines TRBV20-1 with TRBJ1-4; 8 bases are a match to TRBD1. The germline V gene encodes CDR1 DFQATT and CDR2 SNEGSKA (reference sequence). The CDR3 has 14 amino acids. The sequenced CDR3 bases are TGCAGTGCTAGGGTGACAGGGGCGAATTCACCA. This translates into CSARVTGANSP. The full CDR3 reads CSARVTGANSPLFF.

Points on this clone: Read coverage stops 3 residues before the CDR3 terminus; the germline J gene supplies the remainder. The chain carries TRBV19 and TRBJ1-2, with TRBD1 as a possible D gene (5 bases). This CDR3 region has 15 residues. Germline CDR1 is LNHDA and CDR2 is SQIVND (reference sequence). The part of the CDR3 DNA that was read is TGTGCCAGTAAGGGGACTAGCGGGGGATTTGATACC. This translates into CASKGTSGGFDT. The whole CDR3 protein is CASKGTSGGFDTYTF.

Concerning this clone: The read terminates 3 residues before the CDR3 end, so the remaining end is supplied by the germline J gene. The chain uses TRBV4-2 and TRBJ2-3, with 11 bases aligning to TRBD2. Looked up from germline, CDR1 is LGHNA and CDR2 is YNFKEQ. J was trimmed by 4 bases and V by 4 bases; bases with no gene match: 13. The CDR3 loop spans 18 amino acids. This chain's CDR3 is CASSPGLYRTSGPDTQYF. The CDR3 bases that were read are TGTGCCAGCAGCCCAGGGCTTTATCGGACTAGCGGGCCAGATACG.

Concerning this clone: The sequence runs out 3 residues before the end of the CDR3; the remainder is reconstructed from the germline J gene. The rearrangement joins TRBV20-1 to TRBJ2-7; possible D gene TRBD2, 6 bases. Trimming shortened V by 6 bases and J by 3 bases, and 9 bases separated the two germline ends. Per germline, CDR1 DFQATT and CDR2 SNEGSKA (reference sequence). The CDR3 totals 11 residues. CDR3 DNA (partial): TGCAGTGCCGGGACTCGCTACGAG. Translating gives CSAGTRYE. The full CDR3 protein is CSAGTRYEQYF.

Note on this clone: The sequenced fragment ends 3 residues before the CDR3 boundary, so the rest is inferred from the germline J gene. The chain carries TRBV7-2 and TRBJ1-2, with D possibly being TRBD1 (6 bases). The germline V gene has CDR1 SGHTA and CDR2 FQGNSA. CDR3 size: 13 residues. The CDR3 reads CASSLPPGVDYTF. The part of the CDR3 DNA that was read is TGTGCCAGCAGCCTCCCGCCAGGGGTTGAC.

With regard to this clone: The missing CDR3 end, 3 residues past where the read stops, is filled in from the germline J gene. The chain carries TRBV5-4 and TRBJ2-7; TRBD2 agrees at 9 bases. J lost 2 bases, V lost 3 bases, and 9 bases had no gene match. This CDR3 comprises 16 residues. From germline, CDR1 is SGHNT and CDR2 YYREEE (reference sequence). The CDR3 DNA, read in part, is TGTGCCAGCAGCTCCAGATTAGCGGGAGAGGCCTACGAG. Translation gives CASSSRLAGEAYE. The CDR3 reads in full as CASSSRLAGEAYEQYF.

Points on this clone: The sequence runs out 3 residues before the end of the CDR3; the remainder is reconstructed from the germline J gene. The chain recombines TRBV19 with TRBJ1-1; TRBD1 might be the D (6 bases). Germline CDR1 is LNHDA and CDR2 is SQIVND (reference sequence). The CDR3 length is 15 residues. CDR3 DNA (partial): TGTGCCAGTAGTATGCCAACCTCGGGAGAAGGGGGA. Its protein product is CASSMPTSGEGG. The whole CDR3 region reads CASSMPTSGEGGAFF.

On this clone itself: The read ends 3 residues shy of where the CDR3 ends; the end is completed using the germline J gene. The chain is built from TRBV7-9 and TRBJ2-2, with 8 bases fitting TRBD1. From germline, CDR1 is SEHNR and CDR2 FQNEAQ (reference sequence). CDR3 size: 13 residues. J lost 4 bases, V lost 11 bases, and 6 bases had no gene match. CDR3 sequence: CAQAGGGTGELFF. CDR3 bases read: TGTGCCCAGGCAGGGGGCGGCACCGGGGAG.

Turning to this clone: The DNA ends 3 residues before the CDR3 does, and the rest of the CDR3 is filled in from the germline J gene. The rearrangement links TRBV19 to TRBJ2-2; the D is unclear. V was shortened by 5 bases and J by 0 bases, with 7 bases between the two germline ends. CDR3 length: 14 residues. The germline V gene has CDR1 LNHDA and CDR2 SQIVND (reference sequence). The CDR3 is CASSDLSNTGELFF. CDR3 bases read: TGTGCCAGTAGTGACTTGTCGAACACCGGGGAG.

Concerning this clone: The read terminates 3 residues ahead of where the CDR3 ends, so the germline J gene completes it. This rearrangement joins TRBV20-1 to TRBJ2-1, with 8 bases identical to TRBD2. Germline V gene sequence: CDR1 DFQATT, CDR2 SNEGSKA (reference sequence). This CDR3 has 19 amino acids. The J segment lost 6 bases and the V segment lost 3 bases, leaving 22 bases of the junction unmatched. CDR3 amino acids: CSASMREDLRWTARNEQFF. The CDR3 DNA, read in part, is TGCAGTGCTAGTATGCGGGAGGACCTGAGGTGGACCGCGCGCAATGAG.

Comment on this clone: The read gets to within 3 residues of the CDR3 end, and the germline J gene fills in the rest. V is TRBV29-1 and J is TRBJ1-5, with D possibly TRBD1 on 5 matching bases. Germline-derived CDR1 and CDR2 are SQVTM and ANQGSEA. Trimming pared 4 bases from V and 3 bases from J, leaving 10 bases between. This CDR3 contains 13 residues. CDR3 region: CSVAAGLNQPQHF. The DNA read from the CDR3 is TGCAGCGTTGCGGCAGGGCTCAATCAGCCC.

Comments on this clone: Read coverage stops 3 residues before the CDR3 terminus; the germline J gene supplies the remainder. This chain links TRBV6-1 with TRBJ1-4; TRBD1 is a possible D gene (6 bases). Germline V lookup: CDR1 MNHNS, CDR2 SASEGT. The CDR3 covers 13 residues. The CDR3 sequence: CASSGTDNSPLFF. The part of the CDR3 DNA that was read is TGTGCCAGCAGTGGGACAGACAATTCACCA.